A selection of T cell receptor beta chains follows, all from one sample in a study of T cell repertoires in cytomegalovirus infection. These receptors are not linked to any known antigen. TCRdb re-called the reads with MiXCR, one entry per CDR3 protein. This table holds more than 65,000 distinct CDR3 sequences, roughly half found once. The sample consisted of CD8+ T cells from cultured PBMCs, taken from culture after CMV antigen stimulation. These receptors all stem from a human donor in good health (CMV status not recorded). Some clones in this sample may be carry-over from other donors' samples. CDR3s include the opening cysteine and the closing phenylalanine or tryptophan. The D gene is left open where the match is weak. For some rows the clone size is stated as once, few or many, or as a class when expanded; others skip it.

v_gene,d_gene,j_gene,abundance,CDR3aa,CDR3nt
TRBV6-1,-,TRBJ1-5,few,CASTRDVYSNQPQHF,TGTGCCAGCACCAGGGACGTCTATAGCAATCAGCCCCAGCATTTT
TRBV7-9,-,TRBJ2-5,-,CASSPPAGETQYF,TGTGCCAGCAGCCCCCCGGCGGGCGAGACCCAGTACTTC
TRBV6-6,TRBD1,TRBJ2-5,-,CASSPSRQGVTQYF,TGTGCCAGCAGCCCCTCCCGACAGGGGGTGACCCAGTACTTC
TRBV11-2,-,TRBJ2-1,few,CASSLEQYNEQFF,TGTGCCAGCAGCTTAGAACAGTACAATGAGCAGTTCTTC
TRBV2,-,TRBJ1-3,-,CASSARRKSGNTIYF,TGTGCCAGCAGCGCTCGAAGGAAATCTGGAAACACCATATATTTT
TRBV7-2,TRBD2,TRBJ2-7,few,CASSFSGGEYEQYF,TGTGCCAGCAGCTTTAGCGGGGGCGAATACGAGCAGTACTTC
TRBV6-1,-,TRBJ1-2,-,CASSEGTGKNF,TGTGCCAGCAGTGAGGGGACTGGAAAAAACTTC
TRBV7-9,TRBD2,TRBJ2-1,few,CASSFPGTSGSNEQFF,TGTGCCAGCAGCTTTCCCGGGACTAGCGGGAGCAATGAGCAGTTCTTC
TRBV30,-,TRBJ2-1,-,CAWSVGQLGNEQFF,TGTGCCTGGAGTGTAGGGCAGCTAGGGAATGAGCAGTTCTTC
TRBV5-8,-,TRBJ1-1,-,CASSLMRGRTEAFF,TGTGCCAGCAGCTTAATGAGGGGGAGGACTGAAGCTTTCTTT
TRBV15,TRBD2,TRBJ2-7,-,CATSRDWTSGSYEQYF,TGTGCCACCAGCAGAGATTGGACTAGCGGGAGTTACGAGCAGTACTTC
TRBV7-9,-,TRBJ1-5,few,CASSPDVGVQPQHF,TGTGCCAGCAGCCCGGACGTAGGGGTCCAGCCCCAGCATTTT
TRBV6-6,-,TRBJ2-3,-,CASSLDLLTDTQYF,TGTGCCAGCAGCCTAGACTTACTCACAGATACGCAGTATTTT
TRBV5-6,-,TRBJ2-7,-,CASSPEVGVYEQYF,TGTGCCAGCAGCCCGGAGGTGGGAGTTTACGAGCAGTACTTC
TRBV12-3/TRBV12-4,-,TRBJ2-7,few,CASSSPTSHEQYF,TGTGCCAGCAGTTCCCCCACTTCCCACGAGCAGTACTTC
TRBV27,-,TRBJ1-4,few,CASSMLAGIREKLFF,TGTGCCAGCAGTATGCTCGCAGGGATTAGGGAAAAACTGTTTTTT
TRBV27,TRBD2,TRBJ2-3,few,CASSLAGFTDTQYF,TGTGCCAGCAGTCTAGCGGGGTTCACAGATACGCAGTATTTT
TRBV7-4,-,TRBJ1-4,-,CASSSLQANEKLFF,TGTGCCAGCAGCTCGCTCCAGGCTAATGAAAAACTGTTTTTT
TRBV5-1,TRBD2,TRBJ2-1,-,CASSPTSGGAYNEQFF,TGCGCCAGCAGCCCCACTAGCGGGGGGGCCTACAATGAGCAGTTCTTC
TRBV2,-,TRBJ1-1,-,CASSERRKNTEAFF,TGTGCCAGCAGTGAACGACGGAAGAACACTGAAGCTTTCTTT
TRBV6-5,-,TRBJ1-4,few,CASSYFQGVGEKLFF,TGTGCCAGCAGTTACTTTCAGGGAGTAGGTGAAAAACTGTTTTTT
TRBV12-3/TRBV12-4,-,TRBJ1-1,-,CASSWGYGTEAFF,TGTGCCAGCAGTTGGGGGTATGGCACTGAAGCTTTCTTT
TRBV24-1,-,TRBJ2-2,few,CATSPRRPTTNTGELFF,TGTGCCACCAGTCCCAGGAGGCCTACTACGAACACCGGGGAGCTGTTTTTT
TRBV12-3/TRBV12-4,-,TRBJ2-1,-,CASTDLGSDEQFF,TGTGCCAGCACCGATCTCGGGAGCGATGAGCAGTTCTTC